The source of this T cell receptor beta chain is a study of cytomegalovirus exposure and HLA in healthy donors. Study-wide results and caveats: In a later analysis, 16,951 TCR beta sequences were associated with HLA alleles at 0.05 false discovery rate. Usually a TCR sequence was rare, but some public TCRs were found in many donors. The classifier reportedly diagnosed cytomegalovirus status with high specificity and sensitivity. Certain indistinguishable V segments, among them TRBV6-2 and TRBV6-3, were excluded.

Germline V lookup: CDR1 GTSNPN, CDR2 SVGIG (reference sequence). The J segment lost 0 bases and the V segment lost 1 base, leaving 8 bases of the junction unmatched. The CDR3 runs 16 residues. As regards this clone: Its antigen remains unidentified.

This PCR relied on a set of 60 Vbeta primers and 13 Jbeta primers. Method: immunoSEQ multiplex PCR; TCRdb's copy keeps in-frame clones and lacks some. The table has roughly 140,000 clones, approximately 84% seen once. Sequencing was carried out using PBMCs. The genes are TRBV30 and TRBJ1-1, with TRBD1 matching 7 bases. The source of this sequence is a woman aged 60-75 years in good health and CMV-seropositive. The CDR3 protein is CAWSDVYRGMNTEAFF. DNA of the CDR3: TGTGCCTGGAGTGACGTCTACAGGGGTATGAACACTGAAGCTTTCTTT. The full variable domain, in which reference TRBV30 and TRBJ1-1 provide the parts outside the CDR3, is SQTIHQWPATLVQPVGSPLSLECTVEGTSNPNLYWYRQAAGRGLQLLFYSVGIGQISSEVPQNLSASRPQDRQFILSSKKLLLSDSGFYLCAWSDVYRGMNTEAFFGQGTRLTVV.